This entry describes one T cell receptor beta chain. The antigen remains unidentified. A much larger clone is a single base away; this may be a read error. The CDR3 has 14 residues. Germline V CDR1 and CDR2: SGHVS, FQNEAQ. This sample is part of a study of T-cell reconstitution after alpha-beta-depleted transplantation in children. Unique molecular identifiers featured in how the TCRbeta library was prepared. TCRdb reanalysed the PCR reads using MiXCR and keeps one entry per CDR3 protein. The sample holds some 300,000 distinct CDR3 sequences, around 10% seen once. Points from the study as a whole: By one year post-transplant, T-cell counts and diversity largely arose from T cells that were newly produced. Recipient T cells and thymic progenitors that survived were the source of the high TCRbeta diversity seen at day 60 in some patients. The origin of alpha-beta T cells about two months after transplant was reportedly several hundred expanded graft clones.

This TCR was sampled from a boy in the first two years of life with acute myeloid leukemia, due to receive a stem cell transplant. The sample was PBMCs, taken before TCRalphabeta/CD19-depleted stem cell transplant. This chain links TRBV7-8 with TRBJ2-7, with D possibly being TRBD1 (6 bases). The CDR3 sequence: CATSLSQGTYEQYF. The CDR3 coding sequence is TGTGCCACCAGCTTATCGCAGGGGACCTACGAGCAGTACTTC.